A single sample is the source of the 7 T cell receptor beta chains below, sequenced in a study of blood T cell repertoires in COVID-19. The assay was immunoSEQ multiplex PCR, and TCRdb's table has in-frame clones only and misses some. The table includes about 190,000 clones, 86% detected once. Specimen: PBMCs or T cells enriched from blood (not recorded which). Receptors were obtained from a woman aged 40 to 50 in a cohort exposed to, infected with or recovered from COVID-19 (not recorded which).

This clone was observed once. This chain links TRBV28 with TRBJ1-5; the match to TRBD1 covers 8 bases. CDR1 is MDHEN, CDR2 SYDVKM, per germline. This CDR3 spans 14 amino acids. Unmatched junction bases numbered 9, after V lost 8 bases and J lost 6 bases. This chain's CDR3 is CASRRQGSVQPQHF. As DNA, the CDR3 is TGTGCCAGCCGGAGACAGGGGAGCGTTCAGCCCCAGCATTTT.

The V gene is TRBV7-6, the J gene TRBJ2-7; 9 bases line up with TRBD2. With 5 bases clipped from V and 4 bases from J, the junction kept 9 bases outside the gene matches. The germline V gene encodes CDR1 SGHVS and CDR2 FNYEAQ. This CDR3 spans 15 amino acids. The CDR3 DNA is TGTGCCAGCAGCACCCTAGCGGGGTCCTCTTACGAGCAGTACTTC. It yields the protein CASSTLAGSSYEQYF.

V usage is TRBV2 and J usage is TRBJ1-3; D is perhaps TRBD1 (6 bases). Per the germline V gene, CDR1 is SNHLY and CDR2 is FYNNEI. This CDR3 has 13 amino acids. V was cut by 4 bases and J by 6 bases, with 10 bases left in between. The chain's CDR3 is CASSGPGVNTIYF. DNA for the CDR3: TGTGCCAGCAGTGGACCAGGGGTAAACACCATATATTTT.

The chain has TRBV6-4 and TRBJ2-3; 10 bases are shared with TRBD2. The CDR3 runs to 15 residues. V shed 4 bases and J 3 bases; nucleotides not matched to a gene: 4. Germline CDR1 reads MRHNA; CDR2 reads SNTAGT. In nucleotides, the CDR3 is TGTGCCAGCAGTGCTACTAGCGGGGAAACAGATACGCAGTATTTT. It encodes CASSATSGETDTQYF.

The V call is TRBV19, the J call TRBJ2-7, with 7 bases matching TRBD1. The J segment lost 2 bases and the V segment lost 3 bases, leaving 7 bases of the junction unmatched. The CDR3 has 15 residues. Germline values: CDR1 LNHDA, CDR2 SQIVND (reference sequence). The CDR3 nucleotides read TGTGCCAGTAGTATGGAGAGACAGGGAGCCTACGAGCAGTACTTC. Encoded protein: CASSMERQGAYEQYF. Filled out from reference TRBV19 and TRBJ2-7, the complete variable domain reads DGGITQSPKYLFRKEGQNVTLSCEQNLNHDAMYWYRQDPGQGLRLIYYSQIVNDFQKGDIAEGYSVSREKKESFPLTVTSAQKNPTAFYLCASSMERQGAYEQYFGPGTRLTVT.

This chain uses TRBV16 with TRBJ1-5; 8 bases align to TRBD1. From germline, CDR1 is KGHSY and CDR2 FQNENV. This CDR3 has 18 residues. Losses at the gene ends were 5 bases for V and 3 bases for J; bases not matched to a gene: 15. In nucleotides, the CDR3 is TGTGCCAGCAGCGCCAATCTGCCAGGGGGCTTGGACAATCAGCCCCAGCATTTT. It encodes CASSANLPGGLDNQPQHF.

The rearrangement joins TRBV7-6 to TRBJ1-1, with 8 nucleotides matching TRBD1. Losses at the gene ends were 5 bases for V and 4 bases for J; bases not matched to a gene: 6. The CDR3 totals 14 residues. Germline V gives CDR1 SGHVS, CDR2 FNYEAQ. This CDR3 is CASSPIGTGTEAFF. The CDR3 DNA reads as TGTGCCAGCAGCCCTATCGGGACAGGCACTGAAGCTTTCTTT.